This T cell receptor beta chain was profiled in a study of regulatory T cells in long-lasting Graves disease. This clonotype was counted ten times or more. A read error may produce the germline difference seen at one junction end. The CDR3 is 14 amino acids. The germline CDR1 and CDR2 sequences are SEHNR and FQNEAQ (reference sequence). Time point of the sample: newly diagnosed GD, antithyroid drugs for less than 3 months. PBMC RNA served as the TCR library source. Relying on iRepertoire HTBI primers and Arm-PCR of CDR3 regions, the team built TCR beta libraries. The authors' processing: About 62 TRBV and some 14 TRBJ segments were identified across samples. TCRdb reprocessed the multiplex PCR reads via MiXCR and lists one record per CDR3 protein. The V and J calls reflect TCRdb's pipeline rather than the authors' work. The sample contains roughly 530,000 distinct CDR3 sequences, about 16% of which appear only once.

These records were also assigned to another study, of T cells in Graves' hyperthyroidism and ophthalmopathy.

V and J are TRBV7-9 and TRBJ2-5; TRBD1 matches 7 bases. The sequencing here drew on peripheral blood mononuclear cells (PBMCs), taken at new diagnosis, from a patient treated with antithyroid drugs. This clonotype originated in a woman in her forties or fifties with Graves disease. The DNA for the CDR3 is TGTGCCAGCAGCTTACGACAGGGCCTAGAGGCCCAGTACTTC. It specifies CASSLRQGLEAQYF.